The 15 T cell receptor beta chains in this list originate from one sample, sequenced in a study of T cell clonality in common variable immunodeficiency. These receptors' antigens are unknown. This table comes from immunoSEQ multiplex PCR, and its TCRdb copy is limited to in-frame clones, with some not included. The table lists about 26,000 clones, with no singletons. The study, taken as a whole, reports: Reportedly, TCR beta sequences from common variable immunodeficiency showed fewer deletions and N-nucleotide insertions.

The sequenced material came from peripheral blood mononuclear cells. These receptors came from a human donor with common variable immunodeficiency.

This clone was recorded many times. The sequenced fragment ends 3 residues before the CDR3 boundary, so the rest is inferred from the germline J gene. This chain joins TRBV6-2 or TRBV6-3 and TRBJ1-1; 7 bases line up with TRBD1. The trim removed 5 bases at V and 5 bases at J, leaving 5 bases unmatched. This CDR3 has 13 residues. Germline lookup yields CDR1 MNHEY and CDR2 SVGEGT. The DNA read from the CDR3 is TGTGCCAGCAGTCAAGGGGGCTTTACTGAA. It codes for CASSQGGFTE. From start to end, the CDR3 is CASSQGGFTEAFF.

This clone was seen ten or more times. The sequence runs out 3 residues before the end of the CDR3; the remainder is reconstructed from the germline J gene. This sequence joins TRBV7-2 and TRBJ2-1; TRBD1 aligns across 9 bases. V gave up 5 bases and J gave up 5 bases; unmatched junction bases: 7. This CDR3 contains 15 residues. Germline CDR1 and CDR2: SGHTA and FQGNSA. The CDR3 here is CASSPRDRENNEQFF. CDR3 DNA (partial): TGTGCCAGCAGCCCCCGGGACAGGGAGAACAATGAG.

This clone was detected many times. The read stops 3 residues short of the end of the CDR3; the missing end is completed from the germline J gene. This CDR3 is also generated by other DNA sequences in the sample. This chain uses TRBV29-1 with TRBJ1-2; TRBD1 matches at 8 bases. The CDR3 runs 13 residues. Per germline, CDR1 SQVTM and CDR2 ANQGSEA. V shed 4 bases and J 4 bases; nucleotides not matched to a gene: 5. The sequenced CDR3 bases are TGCAGCGTTGCCGACAGGGGTGGCTATGGC. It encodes CSVADRGGYG. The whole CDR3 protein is CSVADRGGYGYTF.

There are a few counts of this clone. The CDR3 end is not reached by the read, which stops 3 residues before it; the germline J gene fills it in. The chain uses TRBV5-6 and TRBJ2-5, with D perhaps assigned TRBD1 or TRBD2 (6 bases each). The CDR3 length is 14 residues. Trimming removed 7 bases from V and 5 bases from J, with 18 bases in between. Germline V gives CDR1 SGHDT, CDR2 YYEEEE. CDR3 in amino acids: CASAGGWQGETQYF. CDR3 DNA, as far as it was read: TGTGCCAGCGCCGGAGGGTGGCAGGGGGAGACC.

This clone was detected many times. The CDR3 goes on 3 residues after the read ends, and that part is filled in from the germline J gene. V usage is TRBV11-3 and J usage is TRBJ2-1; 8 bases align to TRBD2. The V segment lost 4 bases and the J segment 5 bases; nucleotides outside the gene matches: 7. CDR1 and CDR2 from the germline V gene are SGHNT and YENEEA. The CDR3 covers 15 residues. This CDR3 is CASSSRGGSDNEQFF. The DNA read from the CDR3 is TGTGCCAGCAGCTCACGGGGGGGTTCTGACAATGAG.

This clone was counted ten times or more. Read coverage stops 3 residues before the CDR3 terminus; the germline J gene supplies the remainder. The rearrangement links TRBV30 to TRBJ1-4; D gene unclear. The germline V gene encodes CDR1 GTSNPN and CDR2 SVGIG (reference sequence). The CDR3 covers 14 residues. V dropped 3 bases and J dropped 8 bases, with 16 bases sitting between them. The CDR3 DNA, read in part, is TGTGCCTGGAGCGACACGCGATCAAGAGAAAAA. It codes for CAWSDTRSREK. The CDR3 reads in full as CAWSDTRSREKLFF.

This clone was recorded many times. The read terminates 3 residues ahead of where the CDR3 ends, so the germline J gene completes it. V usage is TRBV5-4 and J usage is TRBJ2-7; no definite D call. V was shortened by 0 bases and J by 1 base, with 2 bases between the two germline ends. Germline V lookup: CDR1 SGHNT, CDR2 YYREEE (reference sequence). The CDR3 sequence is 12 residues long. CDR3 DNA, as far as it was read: TGTGCCAGCAGCTTGGCGTCCTACGAG. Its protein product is CASSLASYE. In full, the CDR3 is CASSLASYEQYF.

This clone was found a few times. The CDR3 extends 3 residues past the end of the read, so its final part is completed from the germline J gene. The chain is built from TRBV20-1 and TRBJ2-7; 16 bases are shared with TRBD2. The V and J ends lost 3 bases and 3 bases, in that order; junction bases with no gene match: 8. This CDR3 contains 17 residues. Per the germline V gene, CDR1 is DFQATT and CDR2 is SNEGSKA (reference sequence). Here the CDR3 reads CSARGLAGGPRNYEQYF. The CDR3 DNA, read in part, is TGCAGTGCTAGGGGACTAGCGGGAGGGCCCAGGAACTACGAG.

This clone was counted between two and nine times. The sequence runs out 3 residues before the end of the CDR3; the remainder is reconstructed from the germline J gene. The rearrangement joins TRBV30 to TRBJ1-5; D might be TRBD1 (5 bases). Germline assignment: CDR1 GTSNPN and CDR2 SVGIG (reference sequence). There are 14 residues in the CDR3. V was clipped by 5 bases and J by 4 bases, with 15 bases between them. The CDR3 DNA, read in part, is TGTGCCTGGGGCACAAGTGGGGGGAATCAGCCC. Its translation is CAWGTSGGNQP. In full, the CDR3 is CAWGTSGGNQPQHF.

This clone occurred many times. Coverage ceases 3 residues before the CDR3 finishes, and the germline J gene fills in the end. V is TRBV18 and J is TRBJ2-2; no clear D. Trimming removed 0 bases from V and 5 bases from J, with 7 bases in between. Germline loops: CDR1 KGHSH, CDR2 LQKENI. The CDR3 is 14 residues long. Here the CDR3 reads CASSPPYSTGELFF. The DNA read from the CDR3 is TGTGCCAGCTCACCACCGTACTCTACCGGGGAG.

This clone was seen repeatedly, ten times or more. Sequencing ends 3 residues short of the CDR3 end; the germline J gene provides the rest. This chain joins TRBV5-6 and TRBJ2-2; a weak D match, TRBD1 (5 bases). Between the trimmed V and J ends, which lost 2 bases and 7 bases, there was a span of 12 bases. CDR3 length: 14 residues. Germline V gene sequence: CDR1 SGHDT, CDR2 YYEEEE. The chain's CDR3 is CASSFDSSGGELFF. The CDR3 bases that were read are TGTGCCAGCAGCTTTGACAGCTCTGGCGGGGAG.

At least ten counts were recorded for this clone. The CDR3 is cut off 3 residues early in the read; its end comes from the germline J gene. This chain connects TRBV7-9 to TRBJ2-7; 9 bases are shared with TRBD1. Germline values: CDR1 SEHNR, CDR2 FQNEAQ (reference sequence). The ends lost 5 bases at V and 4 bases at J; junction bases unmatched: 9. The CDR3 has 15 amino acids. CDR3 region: CASSPMRTGEYEQYF. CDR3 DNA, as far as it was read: TGTGCCAGCAGCCCCATGAGGACAGGGGAATACGAG.

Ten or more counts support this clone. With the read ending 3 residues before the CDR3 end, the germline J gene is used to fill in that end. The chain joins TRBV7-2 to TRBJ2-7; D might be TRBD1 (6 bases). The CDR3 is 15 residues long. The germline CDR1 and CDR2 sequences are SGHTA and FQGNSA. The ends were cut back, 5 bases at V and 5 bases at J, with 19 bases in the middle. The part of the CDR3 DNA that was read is TGTGCCAGCAGCAGTACGGGCAGGGACATCGACGAG. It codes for CASSSTGRDIDE. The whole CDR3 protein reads CASSSTGRDIDEQYF.

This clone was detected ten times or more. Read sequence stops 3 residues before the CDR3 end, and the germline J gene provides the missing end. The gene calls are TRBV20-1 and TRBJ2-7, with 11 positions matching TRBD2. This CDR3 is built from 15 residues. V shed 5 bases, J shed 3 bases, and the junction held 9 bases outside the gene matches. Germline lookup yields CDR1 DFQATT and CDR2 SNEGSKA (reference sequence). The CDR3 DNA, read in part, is TGCAGTGCTGTCTCTACTAGCGGGAGCTTCTACGAG. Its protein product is CSAVSTSGSFYE. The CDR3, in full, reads CSAVSTSGSFYEQYF.

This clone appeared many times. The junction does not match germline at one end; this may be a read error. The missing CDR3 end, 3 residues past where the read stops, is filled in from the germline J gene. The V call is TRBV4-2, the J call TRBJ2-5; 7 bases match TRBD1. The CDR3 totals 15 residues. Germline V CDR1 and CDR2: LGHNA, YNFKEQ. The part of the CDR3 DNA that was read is TGCGCCAGCAGCCAAGACGGGGACAGTCAAGAGACC. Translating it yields CASSQDGDSQET. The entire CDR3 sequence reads CASSQDGDSQETQYF.